The clone carrying this TCR beta chain was found many times. TCRdb re-called the 5' RACE reads through MiXCR, storing one row per CDR3 protein. The sample contains fewer than 90,000 distinct CDR3 sequences, approximately 6.9% of which appear only once. Germline CDR1 is SGHRS and CDR2 is YFSETQ. This CDR3 comprises 16 residues. V lost 4 bases to trimming and J lost 3 bases; unmatched junction nucleotides: 7. These data originate in a study of T cells after yellow fever vaccination. The source is a man in his late teens or twenties who received the YFV17D yellow fever vaccine. The specimen was CD8+ T cells sorted from PBMCs, collected about 5 days after the first yellow fever vaccination. The chain couples TRBV5-1 to TRBJ2-3; 11 positions match TRBD2. The CDR3 DNA reads TGCGCCAGCAGCGCCCTAGCGGGGGGTAATACAGATACGCAGTATTTT. This encodes CASSALAGGNTDTQYF.